Listed here are 22 T cell receptor beta chains from one sample, sequenced in a study of blood T cells in healthy people across ages. A second about 6 to 12 cycle PCR used barcoded and J-beta primers. MiXCR, applied by TCRdb to the 5' RACE reads, yields one record per CDR3 protein. The sample contains fewer than 950,000 distinct CDR3 sequences, around 34% of which appear only once. Source material: blood. The receptors here all came from a man younger than 35 in good health.

The CDR3 DNA is TGTGCCAGCAGCCACTTAGGCGAAGAGCAGTTCTTC. It is translated as CASSHLGEEQFF. This rearrangement joins TRBV3-1 to TRBJ2-1, with D unresolved. This CDR3 region has 12 residues. The germline CDR1 and CDR2 sequences are LGHDT and YNNKEL (reference sequence). V was shortened by 3 bases and J by 10 bases, with 10 bases between the two germline ends.

This clonotype was seen repeatedly, ten times or more. The CDR3 DNA sequence: TGCGCCAGCAGCTTGGATGTTGGCGTCTCCAGCTCCTACAATGAGCAGTTCTTC. Translating gives CASSLDVGVSSSYNEQFF. This chain links TRBV5-1 with TRBJ2-1; D is ambiguous. Germline CDR1 is SGHRS and CDR2 is YFSETQ. V lost 0 bases and J 0 bases, leaving 16 bases between the germline ends. The CDR3 loop spans 18 amino acids.

The CDR3 reads CASSPTSSQTNEKLFF. In DNA form, the CDR3 reads TGCGCCAGCAGCCCGACGTCCAGCCAAACTAATGAAAAACTGTTTTTT. This chain joins TRBV4-1 and TRBJ1-4; D is undetermined. V lost 4 bases and J 1 base, leaving 13 bases between the germline ends. Germline CDR1 reads MGHRA; CDR2 reads YSYEKL. The CDR3 is 16 amino acids.

The CDR3 DNA reads as TGCGCCAGCAGCCTCGACGGGACTGGCGGGAACAATGAGCAGTTCTTC. As protein: CASSLDGTGGNNEQFF. The chain uses TRBV4-3 and TRBJ2-1, with D possibly TRBD2 on 6 matching bases. Germline V gene data show CDR1 as LGHNA and CDR2 as YSLEER. V lost 4 bases, J lost 5 bases, and 18 bases lay in between. The CDR3 totals 16 residues.

The chain combines TRBV4-1 with TRBJ1-6, with D possibly matching TRBD1 (6 bases). The length of the CDR3 is 15 residues. The V end lost 1 base, the J end lost 6 bases, and 10 bases lay between the germline ends. The germline V gene encodes CDR1 MGHRA and CDR2 YSYEKL. Written as DNA, the CDR3 is TGCGCCAGCAGCCAAGCCCCAGGGGCTAATTCACCCCTCCACTTT. Translating it yields CASSQAPGANSPLHF.

The chain uses TRBV10-3 and TRBJ1-2; tentatively, D is TRBD1 (5 bases). V was pared by 10 bases and J by 3 bases, with 18 bases between. Germline loops: CDR1 ENHRY, CDR2 SYGVKD. The CDR3 covers 14 residues. CDR3 amino acids: CATSAQGFDYGYTF. Written as DNA, the CDR3 is TGTGCCACCTCGGCCCAGGGTTTCGACTATGGCTACACCTTC.

This clonotype was observed at least ten times. This chain uses TRBV5-1 with TRBJ2-7; the D is unclear. CDR1 SGHRS and CDR2 YFSETQ come from the germline V gene. The CDR3 loop spans 11 amino acids. V lost 4 bases, J lost 3 bases, and 5 bases lay in between. CDR3 DNA: TGCGCCAGCAGCCAATTCTACGAGCAGTACTTC. This codes for CASSQFYEQYF.

This clonotype was observed a few times. The chain is built from TRBV6-5 and TRBJ1-4; D unclear. CDR1 and CDR2 (germline): MNHEY, SVGAGI. This CDR3 region has 17 residues. V was cut by 2 bases and J by 0 bases, with 13 bases left in between. The CDR3 reads CASSYGPGEATNEKLFF. The CDR3, as DNA: TGTGCCAGCAGTTACGGGCCGGGAGAAGCAACTAATGAAAAACTGTTTTTT.

A note on this clonotype: A much larger clone lies one base from this, so it may be a read error. The CDR3 end shows no conserved phenylalanine or tryptophan, and so a read error is likely. The rearrangement uses TRBV20-1 and TRBJ2-1; 9 nucleotides line up with TRBD1. Trimming at V came to 3 bases and at J to 6 bases, leaving 12 bases not matched to a gene. The CDR3 contains 16 residues. Germline V gene sequence: CDR1 DFQATT, CDR2 SNEGSKA (reference sequence). CDR3 bases: TGCAGTGCTAGGGGGGATCGGGACAGGGTCGTCAATGAGCAGTTCTTG. Its translation: CSARGDRDRVVNEQFL.

This clonotype was counted only a few times. V gene TRBV25-1 combines with J gene TRBJ2-7; D unclear. The V end lost 2 bases, the J end lost 1 base, and 9 bases lay between the germline ends. This CDR3 is 14 amino acids long. In germline, CDR1 is MGHDK, CDR2 SYGVNS. The CDR3 loop is CASSETLISYEQYF. The CDR3 nucleotides are TGTGCCAGCAGTGAAACTCTGATTTCCTACGAGCAGTACTTC.

This clonotype occurred a few times. The rearrangement links TRBV4-3 to TRBJ2-1; 9 bases align to TRBD1. The CDR3 length is 16 residues. The germline V gene has CDR1 LGHNA and CDR2 YSLEER. The ends lost 0 bases at V and 9 bases at J; junction bases unmatched: 9. CDR3 sequence reads: CASSQETGGEIGEQFF. The CDR3 region has the DNA TGCGCCAGCAGCCAAGAAACAGGGGGCGAAATCGGTGAGCAGTTCTTC.

This clonotype was counted at least ten times. This rearrangement joins TRBV10-3 to TRBJ2-1; unclear D gene. The V end was cut by 3 bases, the J end by 0 bases, with 9 bases between. The CDR3 runs to 15 residues. CDR1 and CDR2 (germline): ENHRY, SYGVKD. This CDR3 reads CAISEGLLSYNEQFF. CDR3 in DNA: TGTGCCATCAGTGAAGGGTTACTCTCCTACAATGAGCAGTTCTTC.

This clonotype was detected only a few times. The V call is TRBV20-1, the J call TRBJ1-4; 7 bases map to TRBD1. With 4 bases clipped from V and 7 bases from J, the junction kept 6 bases outside the gene matches. The CDR3 sequence is 13 residues long. Germline V gives CDR1 DFQATT, CDR2 SNEGSKA (reference sequence). CDR3 sequence reads: CSATGQASEKLFF. CDR3 nucleotide sequence: TGCAGTGCTACCGGACAGGCGAGTGAAAAACTGTTTTTT.

The rearrangement joins TRBV6-1 to TRBJ2-7; perhaps TRBD2 as D (6 bases). This CDR3 contains 11 residues. V shed 7 bases and J shed 6 bases, with 10 bases lying between them. Germline CDR1 reads MNHNS; CDR2 reads SASEGT. CDR3 in amino acids: CASTWRGEQYF. DNA for the CDR3: TGTGCCAGCACCTGGAGGGGCGAGCAGTACTTC.

This clonotype was seen a few times. The chain employs TRBV12-3 or TRBV12-4 and TRBJ1-6; D is ambiguous. The CDR3 consists of 14 residues. Trimming stripped 6 bases from V and 5 bases from J, with 11 bases between. As DNA, the CDR3 is TGTGCCAGCAGCCTAAAAGGAAATAATTCACCCCTCCACTTT. The encoded protein is CASSLKGNNSPLHF.

The genes are TRBV7-2 and TRBJ1-2; no clear D. The V end was cut by 0 bases, the J end by 7 bases, with 9 bases between. The CDR3 loop spans 13 amino acids. Germline V gene lookup returns CDR1 SGHTA and CDR2 FQGNSA. For the CDR3, the DNA is TGTGCCAGCAGCTTAGCCCGACATTTTGGCTACACCTTC. Protein: CASSLARHFGYTF.

This clonotype was picked up many times. The J gene is TRBJ2-3, the V gene TRBV14, with TRBD2 matching over 7 bases. This CDR3 comprises 13 residues. The trim removed 4 bases at V and 8 bases at J, leaving 6 bases unmatched. CDR1 and CDR2 (germline): SGHDN, FVKESK. The CDR3 sequence: CASSPSSSGTQYF. CDR3 DNA sequence: TGTGCCAGCAGCCCATCCTCTAGCGGTACGCAGTATTTT.

A few counts support this clonotype. The genes are TRBV29-1 and TRBJ1-1; D unresolved. Germline V gene lookup returns CDR1 SQVTM and CDR2 ANQGSEA. The CDR3 contains 13 residues. Trimming shortened V by 0 bases and J by 2 bases, and 7 bases separated the two germline ends. This chain's CDR3 is CSVEEGTNTEAFF. The CDR3 DNA is TGCAGCGTTGAAGAGGGCACAAACACTGAAGCTTTCTTT.

This clonotype was recorded many times. The chain recombines TRBV4-3 with TRBJ2-1; TRBD1 agrees at 9 bases. The germline gives CDR1 LGHNA, CDR2 YSLEER. The trim removed 1 base at V and 5 bases at J, leaving 0 bases unmatched. This CDR3 is 14 amino acids long. CDR3 amino acids: CASSQGDRDNEQFF. In DNA form, the CDR3 reads TGCGCCAGCAGCCAAGGGGACAGGGACAATGAGCAGTTCTTC.

The chain couples TRBV7-9 to TRBJ2-1; no clear D gene. The J call may be faulty, since TRBJ2-7 better matches the DNA end. The CDR3 has 13 residues. Germline V gene data show CDR1 as SEHNR and CDR2 as FQNEAQ (reference sequence). CDR3 coding DNA: TGTGCCAGCAGCCCCGACGCCTACTACGAGCAGTACTTC. This translates into CASSPDAYYEQYF.

The V gene is TRBV5-1, the J gene TRBJ2-2, with 9 nucleotides matching TRBD1. Germline V gives CDR1 SGHRS, CDR2 YFSETQ. Trimming at V came to 4 bases and at J to 1 base, leaving 8 bases not matched to a gene. The CDR3 is made up of 17 amino acids. The CDR3 coding sequence is TGCGCCAGCAGCGGGACAGGGTACACTAGGAACACCGGGGAGCTGTTTTTT. It yields the protein CASSGTGYTRNTGELFF.

This clonotype was counted between two and nine times. The V gene is TRBV7-2, the J gene TRBJ1-2; 10 positions agree with TRBD1. This CDR3 is built from 16 residues. Germline CDR1 is SGHTA and CDR2 is FQGNSA. The V segment lost 5 bases and the J segment 6 bases; nucleotides outside the gene matches: 12. The CDR3 nucleotides read TGTGCCAGCAGCGTTCGACAGGGGGCGAGTCGACATGGCTACACCTTC. Protein sequence: CASSVRQGASRHGYTF.